One sample yielded the 14 T cell receptor beta chains listed below, sequenced in a study of cytomegalovirus exposure and HLA in healthy donors. The PCR made use of 60 Vbeta and 13 Jbeta primers. Generated by immunoSEQ multiplex PCR, the TCRdb table keeps only in-frame clones and is missing some. Seen here are around 150,000 clones, roughly three quarters observed once, and the top ten hold roughly 4%. The source material was PBMCs. These receptor sequences come from a man aged 55-75 years in good health and CMV-seronegative.

The chain is built from TRBV19 and TRBJ2-3; 9 bases map to TRBD1. In germline, CDR1 is LNHDA, CDR2 SQIVND (reference sequence). The junction had 8 bases not matched to a gene; V was cut back by 5 bases and J by 5 bases. The CDR3 sequence is 15 residues long. DNA for the CDR3: TGTGCCAGTAGTCCCCCGGGACAGGGTGAAGATACGCAGTATTTT. Its translation: CASSPPGQGEDTQYF.

As regards this clone: Other DNA sequences of this sample code for an identical CDR3. The chain uses TRBV5-1 and TRBJ1-1, with D maybe TRBD1 (5 bases). The V gene lost 2 bases and the J gene lost 0 bases, with 8 bases spanning the gap. The CDR3 extends over 14 amino acids. Germline V CDR1 and CDR2: SGHRS, YFSETQ. CDR3 in DNA: TGCGCCAGCAGCTTAACAGGATTGAACACTGAAGCTTTCTTT. Its protein is CASSLTGLNTEAFF.

This sequence joins TRBV6-9 and TRBJ2-7, with 12 bases matching TRBD2. CDR1 MNHGY and CDR2 SVAAGI come from the germline V gene. V was pared by 4 bases and J by 6 bases, with 4 bases of the junction left unmatched. The CDR3 is 14 residues long. In DNA, the CDR3 is TGTGCCAGCAGTTTAACTAGCGGGAGGCCCGAGCAGTACTTC. This sequence encodes CASSLTSGRPEQYF.

Only a few counts were recorded for this clone. The chain combines TRBV19 with TRBJ1-1; TRBD1 agrees at 7 bases. J gave up 2 bases and V 6 bases, and 9 bases lay outside the gene matches. This CDR3 contains 15 residues. CDR1 and CDR2 (germline): LNHDA, SQIVND (reference sequence). The CDR3: CASSPFGTVNTEAFF. CDR3 nucleotide sequence: TGTGCCAGTAGCCCTTTCGGGACAGTAAACACTGAAGCTTTCTTT.

This chain uses TRBV5-1 with TRBJ1-4; D may be TRBD1 (6 bases). The germline V gene encodes CDR1 SGHRS and CDR2 YFSETQ. Trimming took 0 bases from V and 0 from J, leaving 9 bases between them. The CDR3 runs to 16 residues. DNA for the CDR3: TGCGCCAGCAGCTTGGAGGGGGTTGCAACTAATGAAAAACTGTTTTTT. Protein: CASSLEGVATNEKLFF.

This clone has only a few counts. The chain recombines TRBV28 with TRBJ1-5; TRBD1 aligns across 7 bases. V gave up 6 bases and J gave up 2 bases; unmatched junction bases: 16. The CDR3 is made up of 18 amino acids. Germline-derived CDR1 and CDR2 are MDHEN and SYDVKM. CDR3 sequence (DNA): TGTGCCAGCAGCAAGGCGGGACAGACTCCTATCGGCAATCAGCCCCAGCATTTT. It translates to CASSKAGQTPIGNQPQHF.

The chain employs TRBV5-1 and TRBJ1-2, with 7 bases identical to TRBD1. Germline CDR1 is SGHRS and CDR2 is YFSETQ. V trimming: 4 bases; J trimming: 3 bases; junction bases outside the gene matches: 3. There are 13 residues in the CDR3. CDR3 loop: CASSHDRDYGYTF. The CDR3 region has the DNA TGCGCCAGCAGCCACGACAGGGACTATGGCTACACCTTC.

In this sample, this clone turned up a few times. The rearrangement joins TRBV6-6 to TRBJ2-7; D uncertain. Germline V CDR1 and CDR2: MNHNY, SVGAGI (reference sequence). The CDR3 is 13 amino acids. Trimming cost V 0 bases and J 6 bases, with 9 bases left between them. Here the CDR3 reads CASSYSTGGEQYF. The CDR3 nucleotides are TGTGCCAGCAGTTACTCGACTGGTGGCGAGCAGTACTTC.

The chain is built from TRBV19 and TRBJ2-3; 8 bases are a match to TRBD2. The germline CDR1 and CDR2 sequences are LNHDA and SQIVND (reference sequence). The V gene end was trimmed by 1 base and the J gene end by 0 bases; junction bases not matched to a gene: 3. The CDR3 extends over 16 amino acids. CDR3 nucleotide sequence: TGTGCCAGTAGTATAGGGTCTAGCGGGAGCACAGATACGCAGTATTTT. This codes for CASSIGSSGSTDTQYF.

This clone has just a few counts. The V gene is TRBV28, the J gene TRBJ1-2; 12 nucleotides agree with TRBD1. The CDR3 sequence is 15 residues long. With 5 bases clipped from V and 7 bases from J, the junction kept 8 bases outside the gene matches. Germline CDR1 MDHEN, CDR2 SYDVKM. The CDR3 DNA follows: TGTGCCAGCAGTACCTCCGGGACAGGGGGCAGTGGCTACACCTTC. Its translation is CASSTSGTGGSGYTF.

The chain links TRBV9 to TRBJ1-1, with 8 bases fitting TRBD1. The CDR3 is 16 amino acids. Trimming took 0 bases from V and 7 from J; bases not matched to a gene: 11. Germline V gives CDR1 SGDLS, CDR2 YYNGEE. The CDR3 nucleotides are TGTGCCAGCAGCGTAGCCGACTCTTGGACAGGGCTTGAAGCTTTCTTT. This translates into CASSVADSWTGLEAFF.

This clone has more than one count but fewer than ten. V and J are TRBV30 and TRBJ2-7; 9 bases map to TRBD1. Germline assignment: CDR1 GTSNPN and CDR2 SVGIG (reference sequence). CDR3 size: 15 residues. Trimming took 3 bases from V and 0 from J; bases not matched to a gene: 6. The chain's CDR3 is CAWSPGTGLSYEQYF. The CDR3 DNA reads TGTGCCTGGAGCCCCGGGACAGGGCTCTCCTACGAGCAGTACTTC.

This chain joins TRBV14 and TRBJ2-7; D is unclear. Germline V gene data show CDR1 as SGHDN and CDR2 as FVKESK. V lost 0 bases and J lost 5, with 14 bases in between. The CDR3 covers 15 residues. CDR3: CASSQDKAASNEQYF. CDR3 bases: TGTGCCAGCAGCCAAGATAAGGCGGCTTCGAACGAGCAGTACTTC.

The CDR3 nucleotides are TGTGCCACCAGCAGGGATGGGACAGGGGGCTGGGAGACCCAGTACTTC. The encoded protein is CATSRDGTGGWETQYF. The chain links TRBV15 to TRBJ2-5; 12 positions match TRBD1. Germline assignment: CDR1 LNHNV and CDR2 YYDKDF (reference sequence). V dropped 3 bases and J dropped 5; count of bases not matched to a gene: 7. The CDR3 is made up of 16 amino acids. Full variable domain (outside the CDR3, taken from reference TRBV15 and TRBJ2-5): DAMVIQNPRYQVTQFGKPVTLSCSQTLNHNVMYWYQQKSSQAPKLLFHYYDKDFNNEADTPDNFQSRRPNTSFCFLDIRSPGLGDTAMYLCATSRDGTGGWETQYFGPGTRLLVL.